The source of this TCR beta chain is a study of cytomegalovirus exposure and HLA in healthy donors. Whole-study findings and limits: Relative to the approximately 700-donor mean, N-insertions were reportedly fewer in an Asian-associated ancestry cluster in a later analysis. What TCR beta sequences reportedly achieved was accurate prediction of HLA-A and HLA-B alleles in most subjects.

Germline loops: CDR1 SGHDT, CDR2 YYEEEE. Trimming removed 7 bases from V and 0 bases from J; junction bases left unmatched: 1. The CDR3 is 14 amino acids. Primers included in the PCR were 60 Vbeta and 13 Jbeta primers. The repertoire was sequenced with immunoSEQ multiplex PCR; TCRdb's copy has only in-frame clones and lacks some. The sample lists some 190,000 clones; 75% to 90% were seen once. On this clone itself: Its specificity is not known.

Sequencing was done on a sample of PBMCs. The V gene is TRBV5-6, the J gene TRBJ2-6, with 7 bases lining up with TRBD1. This TCR came from a woman in her 30s in good health and CMV-seronegative. The DNA for the CDR3 is TGTGCCAGCCGGGACAGCTCTGGGGCCAACGTCCTGACTTTC. This codes for CASRDSSGANVLTF.